This paragraph reports one TCR beta chain. The antigen is not known. These data are taken from a study of cytomegalovirus exposure and HLA in healthy donors. Study context: A previous analysis identified 100 million or so unique TCR beta sequences derived from 180 million or so T cells.

This CDR3 comprises 16 residues. It was with 60 Vbeta and 13 Jbeta primers that the PCR ran. Sequenced by immunoSEQ multiplex PCR; TCRdb stores in-frame clones only, minus some. The data show around 99,000 clones, with around 73% seen just once and 7.8% held by the top ten. Notes on the study in general: A list of approximately 160 TCR beta chains associated with cytomegalovirus was given. Some segments of the V type, notably TRBV6-2 and TRBV6-3, were excluded as indistinguishable.

Nominally healthy donors provided the samples, though records likely missed some immune exposures. The V and J genes are TRBV21-1 and TRBJ1-4. TRBV21-1 is labeled a pseudogene. The TCR originated in a man younger than 45 in good health and CMV-seronegative. The sequenced material came from PBMCs. The chain's CDR3 is CASSRGDCSTNEKLFF. The CDR3 nucleotides are TGTGCCAGCAGCAGGGGGGACTGTTCAACTAATGAAAAACTGTTTTTT.